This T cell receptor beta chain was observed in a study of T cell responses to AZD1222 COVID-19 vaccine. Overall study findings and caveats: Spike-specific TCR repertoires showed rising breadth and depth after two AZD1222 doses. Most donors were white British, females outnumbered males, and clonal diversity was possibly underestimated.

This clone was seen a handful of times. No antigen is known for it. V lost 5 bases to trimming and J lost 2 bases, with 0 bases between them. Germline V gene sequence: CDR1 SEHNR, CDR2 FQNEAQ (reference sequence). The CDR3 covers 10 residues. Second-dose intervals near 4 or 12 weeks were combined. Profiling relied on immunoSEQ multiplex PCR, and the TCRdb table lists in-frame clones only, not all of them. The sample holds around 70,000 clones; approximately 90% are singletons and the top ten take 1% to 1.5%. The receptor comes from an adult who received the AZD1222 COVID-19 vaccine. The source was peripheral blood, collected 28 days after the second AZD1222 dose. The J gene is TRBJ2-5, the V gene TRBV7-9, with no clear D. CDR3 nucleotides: TGTGCCAGCAGCCAAGAGACCCAGTACTTC. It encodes CASSQETQYF.